Below are 14 T cell receptor beta chains sequenced from a single sample in a study of cytomegalovirus exposure and HLA in healthy donors (dated by TCRdb to the late 2010s). Libraries were made using the immunoSEQ multiplex PCR assay. A mixture of 60 forward primers for TCR Vbeta segments and 13 reverse primers for TCR Jbeta segments was used in the multiplex PCR. Held by TCRdb, this immuneACCESS table contains in-frame sequences only and omits some clones. Under half of the omission traces to an unresolved V gene where checked; the cause of the rest is unknown. The sample's table lists a count of about 34,000 clones. The ten largest clones take up less than 3.5% of the sample. The sequenced sample was PBMCs. All receptors come from a woman in her thirties or forties in good health and CMV-seropositive.

The chain couples TRBV2 to TRBJ1-5; tentatively, D is TRBD1 (5 bases). Trimming took off 3 bases at V and 6 bases at J, with 9 bases between the two ends. The V gene's germline CDR1 is SNHLY and CDR2 FYNNEI. The CDR3 covers 13 residues. The CDR3 spells CASSDRVVQPQHF. The CDR3 DNA reads as TGTGCCAGCAGTGACAGGGTTGTTCAGCCCCAGCATTTT.

This chain connects TRBV30 to TRBJ2-3; TRBD2 matches 7 bases. CDR3 length: 16 residues. The germline gives CDR1 GTSNPN, CDR2 SVGIG (reference sequence). V lost 3 bases to trimming and J lost 2 bases; unmatched junction nucleotides: 11. This CDR3 reads CAWSQYFGLVTDTQYF. As DNA, the CDR3 is TGTGCCTGGAGCCAGTACTTTGGACTAGTCACAGATACGCAGTATTTT.

The CDR3 loop reads CASNRGALTEAFF. The CDR3 nucleotides read TGTGCCAGCAATCGGGGGGCGCTTACTGAAGCTTTCTTT. This chain joins TRBV6-1 and TRBJ1-1, with D possibly TRBD1 on 6 matching bases. Trimming took 7 bases from V and 5 from J, leaving 14 bases between them. The CDR3 loop spans 13 amino acids. CDR1 and CDR2 (germline): MNHNS, SASEGT.

The V and J genes are TRBV11-3 and TRBJ2-1, with 8 bases identical to TRBD2. Germline CDR1 SGHNT, CDR2 YENEEA. V lost 5 bases and J lost 8; bases outside the gene matches: 2. This CDR3 is built from 12 residues. The DNA of the CDR3 is TGTGCCAGCAGCCATAGCGGGGATGAGCAGTTCTTC. It yields the protein CASSHSGDEQFF.

CDR3 sequence (DNA): TGTGCCTGGAGTCCTAGCGGGAGAGAGACCCAGTACTTC. Translated, it gives CAWSPSGRETQYF. J is TRBJ2-5 and V is TRBV30, with TRBD2 identical over 10 bases. Losses at the gene ends were 2 bases for V and 4 bases for J; bases not matched to a gene: 1. Germline values: CDR1 GTSNPN, CDR2 SVGIG (reference sequence). The CDR3 is 13 residues long.

The V gene is TRBV7-9, the J gene TRBJ2-7, with D maybe TRBD2 (5 bases). Trimming shortened V by 2 bases and J by 2 bases, and 16 bases separated the two germline ends. In germline, CDR1 is SEHNR, CDR2 FQNEAQ (reference sequence). The CDR3 is 16 amino acids. The DNA of the CDR3 is TGTGCCAGCAGCTTACCGTTTTATGAGGGAGCCTACGAGCAGTACTTC. It specifies CASSLPFYEGAYEQYF.

The V gene is TRBV10-3, the J gene TRBJ1-2; 7 bases are a match to TRBD1. The junction had 9 bases not matched to a gene; V was cut back by 0 bases and J by 8 bases. The CDR3 extends over 15 amino acids. Per the germline V gene, CDR1 is ENHRY and CDR2 is SYGVKD. This CDR3 reads CAISESDGGGDGYTF. CDR3 sequence (DNA): TGTGCCATCAGTGAGTCGGACGGAGGGGGCGACGGCTACACCTTC.

The gene calls are TRBV5-1 and TRBJ1-1, with D possibly matching TRBD1 (5 bases). CDR3 length: 14 residues. Trimming cost V 2 bases and J 6 bases, with 14 bases left between them. CDR1 and CDR2 from the germline V gene are SGHRS and YFSETQ. The CDR3 reads CASSFLQVEAEAFF. Here the CDR3 DNA reads TGCGCCAGCAGCTTCCTACAGGTTGAAGCTGAAGCTTTCTTT.

V and J are TRBV19 and TRBJ2-1, with D unclear. The CDR3 extends over 16 amino acids. From germline, CDR1 is LNHDA and CDR2 SQIVND (reference sequence). Deletions cut 2 bases from V and 2 bases from J, with 13 bases between. The CDR3 DNA reads as TGTGCCAGTAGTATAATCCCCAGGATAACCTACAATGAGCAGTTCTTC. Translating gives CASSIIPRITYNEQFF.

The chain joins TRBV4-1 to TRBJ2-1, with TRBD2 as a possible D gene (6 bases). CDR3 length: 13 residues. Germline loops: CDR1 MGHRA, CDR2 YSYEKL. Trimming pared 2 bases from V and 6 bases from J, leaving 8 bases between. The CDR3 coding sequence is TGCGCCAGCAGCCAATCGGGACTCAATGAGCAGTTCTTC. As protein: CASSQSGLNEQFF.

The genes are TRBV5-1 and TRBJ2-5; 9 bases fit TRBD2. This CDR3 has 15 residues. The V segment lost 0 bases and the J segment 3 bases; nucleotides outside the gene matches: 3. Germline assignment: CDR1 SGHRS and CDR2 YFSETQ. The CDR3 DNA reads as TGCGCCAGCAGCTTGGGACTAGCGGAAAAAGAGACCCAGTACTTC. It encodes CASSLGLAEKETQYF.

The chain links TRBV29-1 to TRBJ2-7; 11 positions agree with TRBD2. The germline V gene has CDR1 SQVTM and CDR2 ANQGSEA. The CDR3 spans 13 residues. The CDR3 is CNHLAGGRVEQYF. The CDR3 DNA is TGCAATCATTTAGCGGGAGGGCGGGTCGAGCAGTACTTC.

The chain links TRBV6-5 to TRBJ1-1; D might be TRBD1 (5 bases). Trimming shortened V by 0 bases and J by 4 bases, and 12 bases separated the two germline ends. The CDR3 is 15 amino acids. From germline, CDR1 is MNHEY and CDR2 SVGAGI. This CDR3 is CASSYSGGSSTEAFF. CDR3 sequence (DNA): TGTGCCAGCAGTTACTCGGGGGGTTCTAGCACTGAAGCTTTCTTT.

V is TRBV30 and J is TRBJ2-1, with a possible D match to TRBD2 (6 bases). The CDR3 consists of 18 residues. CDR1 and CDR2 from the germline V gene are GTSNPN and SVGIG (reference sequence). The V gene lost 3 bases and the J gene lost 6 bases, with 27 bases spanning the gap. The CDR3 here is CAWSPPPSGGEPLNEQFF. The CDR3 coding sequence is TGTGCCTGGAGCCCCCCCCCTTCAGGCGGGGAACCTCTCAATGAGCAGTTCTTC.